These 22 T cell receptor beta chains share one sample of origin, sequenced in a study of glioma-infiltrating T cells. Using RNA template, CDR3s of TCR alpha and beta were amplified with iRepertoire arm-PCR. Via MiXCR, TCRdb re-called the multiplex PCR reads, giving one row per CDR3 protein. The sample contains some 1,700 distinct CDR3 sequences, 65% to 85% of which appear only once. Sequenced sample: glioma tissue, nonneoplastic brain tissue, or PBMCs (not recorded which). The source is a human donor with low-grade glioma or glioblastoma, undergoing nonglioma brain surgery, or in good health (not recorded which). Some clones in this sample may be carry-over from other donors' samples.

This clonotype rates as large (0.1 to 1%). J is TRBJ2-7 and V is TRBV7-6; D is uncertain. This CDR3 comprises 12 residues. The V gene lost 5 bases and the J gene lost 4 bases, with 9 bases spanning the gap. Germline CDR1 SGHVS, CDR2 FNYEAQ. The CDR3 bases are TGTGCCAGCAGCGACGACATTTACGAGCAGTACTTC. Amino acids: CASSDDIYEQYF.

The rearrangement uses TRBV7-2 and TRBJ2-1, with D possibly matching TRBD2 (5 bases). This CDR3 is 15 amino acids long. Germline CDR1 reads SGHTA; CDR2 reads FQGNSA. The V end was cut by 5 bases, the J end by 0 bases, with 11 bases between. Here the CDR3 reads CASSLDWASYNEQFF. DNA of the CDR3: TGTGCCAGCAGCCTGGACTGGGCCTCCTACAATGAGCAGTTCTTC.

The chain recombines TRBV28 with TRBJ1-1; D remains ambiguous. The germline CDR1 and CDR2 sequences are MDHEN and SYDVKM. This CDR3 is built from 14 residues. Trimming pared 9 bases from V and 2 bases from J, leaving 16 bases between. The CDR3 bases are TGTGCCAGTAATCAGTTTGGGCGAAACACTGAAGCTTTCTTT. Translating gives CASNQFGRNTEAFF. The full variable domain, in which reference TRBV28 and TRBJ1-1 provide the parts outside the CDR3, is DVKVTQSSRYLVKRTGEKVFLECVQDMDHENMFWYRQDPGLGLRLIYFSYDVKMKEKGDIPEGYSVSREKKERFSLILESASTNQTSMYLCASNQFGRNTEAFFGQGTRLTVV.

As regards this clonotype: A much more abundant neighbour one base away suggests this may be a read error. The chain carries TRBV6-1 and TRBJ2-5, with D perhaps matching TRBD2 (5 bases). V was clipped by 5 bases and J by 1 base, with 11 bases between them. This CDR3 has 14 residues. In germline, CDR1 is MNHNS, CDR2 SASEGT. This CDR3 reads CASSSGVRQETQYF. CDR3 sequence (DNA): TGTGCCAGCAGTTCCGGGGTACGCCAAGAGACCCAGTACTTC.

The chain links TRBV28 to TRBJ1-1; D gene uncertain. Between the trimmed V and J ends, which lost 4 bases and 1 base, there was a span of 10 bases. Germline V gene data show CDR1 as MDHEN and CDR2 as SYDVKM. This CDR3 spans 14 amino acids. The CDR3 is CASSYRTENTEAFF. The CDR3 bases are TGTGCCAGCAGTTATCGGACGGAGAACACTGAAGCTTTCTTT.

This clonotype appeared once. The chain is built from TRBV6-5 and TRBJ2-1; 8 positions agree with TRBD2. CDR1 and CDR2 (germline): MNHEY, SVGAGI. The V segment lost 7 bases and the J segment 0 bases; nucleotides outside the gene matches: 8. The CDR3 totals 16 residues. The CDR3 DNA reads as TGTGCCAGCATCCAGCGGGAGAGGAGCTCCTACAATGAGCAGTTCTTC. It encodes CASIQRERSSYNEQFF.

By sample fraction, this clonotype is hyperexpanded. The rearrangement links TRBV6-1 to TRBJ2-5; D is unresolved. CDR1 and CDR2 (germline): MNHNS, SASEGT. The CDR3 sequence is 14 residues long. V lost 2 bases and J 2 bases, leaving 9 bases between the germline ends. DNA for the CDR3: TGTGCCAGCAGTGAAATTGGGCAGCAAGAGACCCAGTACTTC. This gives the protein CASSEIGQQETQYF.

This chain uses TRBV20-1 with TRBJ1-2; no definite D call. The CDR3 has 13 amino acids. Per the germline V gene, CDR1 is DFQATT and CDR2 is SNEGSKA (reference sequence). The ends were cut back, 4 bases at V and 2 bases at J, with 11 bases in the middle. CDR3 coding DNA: TGCAGTGCTACGGTATTAACCAACTATGGCTACACCTTC. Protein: CSATVLTNYGYTF.

CDR3 protein: CASSLRTGQTSDGYTF. CDR3 sequence (DNA): TGTGCCAGCAGCCTACGGACAGGGCAGACCTCAGATGGCTACACCTTC. The chain joins TRBV6-1 to TRBJ1-2, with TRBD1 matching over 8 bases. This CDR3 has 16 residues. Germline CDR1 and CDR2: MNHNS and SASEGT. V dropped 6 bases and J dropped 6; count of bases not matched to a gene: 15.

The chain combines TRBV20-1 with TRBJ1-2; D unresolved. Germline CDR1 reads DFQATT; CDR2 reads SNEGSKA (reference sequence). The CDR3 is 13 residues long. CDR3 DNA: TGCAAGGTCCTCATAGGGAGGTTATATGGCTACACCTTC. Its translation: CKVLIGRLYGYTF.

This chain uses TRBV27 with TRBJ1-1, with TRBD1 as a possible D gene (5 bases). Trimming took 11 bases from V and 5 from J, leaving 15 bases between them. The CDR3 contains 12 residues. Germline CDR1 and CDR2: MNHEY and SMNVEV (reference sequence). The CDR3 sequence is CAGGAGRTEAFF. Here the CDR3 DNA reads TGTGCCGGCGGAGCAGGGCGAACTGAAGCTTTCTTT.

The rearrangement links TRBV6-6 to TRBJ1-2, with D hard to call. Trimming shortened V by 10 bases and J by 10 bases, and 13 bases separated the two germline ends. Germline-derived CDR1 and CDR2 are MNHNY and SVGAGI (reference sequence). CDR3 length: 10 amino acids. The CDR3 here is CATNLTPYTF. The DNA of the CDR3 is TGTGCCACCAACCTAACACCCTACACCTTC.

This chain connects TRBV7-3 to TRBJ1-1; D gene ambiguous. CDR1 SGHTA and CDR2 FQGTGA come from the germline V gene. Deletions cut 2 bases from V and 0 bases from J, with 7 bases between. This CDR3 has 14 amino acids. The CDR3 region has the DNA TGTGCCAGCAGCTTAGGCGGATTGAACACTGAAGCTTTCTTT. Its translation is CASSLGGLNTEAFF.

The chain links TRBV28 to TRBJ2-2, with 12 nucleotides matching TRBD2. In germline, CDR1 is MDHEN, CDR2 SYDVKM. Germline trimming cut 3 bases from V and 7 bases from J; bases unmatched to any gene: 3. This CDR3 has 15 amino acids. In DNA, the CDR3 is TGTGCCAGCAGTTTGACTAGCGGGAGATACGGGGAGCTGTTTTTT. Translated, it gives CASSLTSGRYGELFF. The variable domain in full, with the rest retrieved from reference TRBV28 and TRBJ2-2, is DVKVTQSSRYLVKRTGEKVFLECVQDMDHENMFWYRQDPGLGLRLIYFSYDVKMKEKGDIPEGYSVSREKKERFSLILESASTNQTSMYLCASSLTSGRYGELFFGEGSRLTVL.

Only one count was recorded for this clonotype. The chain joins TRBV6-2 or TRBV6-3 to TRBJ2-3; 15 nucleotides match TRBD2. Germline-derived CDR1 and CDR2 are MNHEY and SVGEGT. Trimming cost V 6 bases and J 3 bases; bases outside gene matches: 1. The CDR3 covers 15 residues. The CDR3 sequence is CASRGTSGRTDTQYF. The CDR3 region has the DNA TGTGCCAGCAGGGGGACTAGCGGGAGGACAGATACGCAGTATTTT.

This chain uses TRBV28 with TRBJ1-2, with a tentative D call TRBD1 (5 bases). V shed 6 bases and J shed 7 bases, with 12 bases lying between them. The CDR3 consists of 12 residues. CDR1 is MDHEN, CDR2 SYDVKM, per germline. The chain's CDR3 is CASSSGSSGYTF. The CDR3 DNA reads TGTGCCAGCAGCTCAGGGTCAAGTGGCTACACCTTC.

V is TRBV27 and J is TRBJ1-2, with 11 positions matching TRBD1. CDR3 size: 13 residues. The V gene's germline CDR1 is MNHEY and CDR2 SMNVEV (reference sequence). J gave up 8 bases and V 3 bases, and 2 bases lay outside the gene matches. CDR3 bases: TGTGCCAGCAGTTTCGGACAGGGGGCCGGCTACACCTTC. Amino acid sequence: CASSFGQGAGYTF.

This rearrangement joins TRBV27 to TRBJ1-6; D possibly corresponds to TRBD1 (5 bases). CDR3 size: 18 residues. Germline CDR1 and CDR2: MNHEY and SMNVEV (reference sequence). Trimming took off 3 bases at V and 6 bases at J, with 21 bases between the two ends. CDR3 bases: TGTGCCAGCAGTTTTCGCCCTTACAGGCAACTGCCTAATTCACCCCTCCACTTT. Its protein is CASSFRPYRQLPNSPLHF.

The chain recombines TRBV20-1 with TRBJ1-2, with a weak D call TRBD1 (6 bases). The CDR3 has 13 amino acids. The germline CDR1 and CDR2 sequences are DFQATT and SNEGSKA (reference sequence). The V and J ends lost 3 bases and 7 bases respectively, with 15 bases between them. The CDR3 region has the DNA TGCAGTGCTAGTACGGGGGGCGCGAGTGGCTACACCTTC. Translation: CSASTGGASGYTF.

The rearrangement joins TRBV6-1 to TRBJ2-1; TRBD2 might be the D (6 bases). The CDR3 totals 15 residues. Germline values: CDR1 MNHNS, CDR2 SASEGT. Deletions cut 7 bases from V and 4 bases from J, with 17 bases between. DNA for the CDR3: TGTGCCAGCAACCCCGTGGAGCGGGTTTACAATGAGCAGTTCTTC. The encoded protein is CASNPVERVYNEQFF.

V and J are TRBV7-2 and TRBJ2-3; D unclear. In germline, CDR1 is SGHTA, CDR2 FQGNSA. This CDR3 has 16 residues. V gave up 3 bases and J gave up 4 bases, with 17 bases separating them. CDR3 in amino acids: CASSFVESLTPDTQYF. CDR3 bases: TGTGCCAGCAGCTTCGTTGAGAGCCTTACCCCAGATACGCAGTATTTT. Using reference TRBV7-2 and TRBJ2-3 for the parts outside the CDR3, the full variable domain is GAGVSQSPSNKVTEKGKDVELRCDPISGHTALYWYRQSLGQGLEFLIYFQGNSAPDKSGLPSDRFSAERTGGSVSTLTIQRTQQEDSAVYLCASSFVESLTPDTQYFGPGTRLTVL.

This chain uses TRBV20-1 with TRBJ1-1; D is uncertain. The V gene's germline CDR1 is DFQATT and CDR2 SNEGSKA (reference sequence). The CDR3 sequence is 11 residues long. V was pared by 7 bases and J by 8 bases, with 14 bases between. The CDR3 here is CSVPTPTEAFF. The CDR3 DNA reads TGCAGTGTACCAACCCCGACAGAAGCTTTCTTT.